This is a list of T cell receptor beta chains from one sample in a study of graft-versus-host responses after intestinal transplantation. This table comes from immunoSEQ multiplex PCR, and its TCRdb copy is limited to in-frame clones, with some not included. The data hold about 92,000 clones, with 75% to 90% observed a single time. No antigen is known for these receptors. Sequencing used unstimulated CD8+ T cells sorted from spleen or lymph node cells, obtained before intestinal transplant. These receptors came from a human donor who received an intestinal transplant. CDR3s include the opening cysteine and the closing phenylalanine or tryptophan. The D gene is left open where the match is weak. Clone size is given for some rows only: seen once, a few or many times, or a class if the clone is expanded.

abundance: .; d_gene: .; v_gene: TRBV19; j_gene: TRBJ1-5; CDR3aa: CATRTGLQASNQPQHF; CDR3nt: TGTGCCACAAGGACGGGTCTACAGGCAAGCAATCAGCCCCAGCATTTT
abundance: .; d_gene: .; v_gene: TRBV10-1; j_gene: TRBJ2-3; CDR3aa: CASSGPSTDTQYF; CDR3nt: TGCGCCAGCAGTGGACCTAGCACAGATACGCAGTATTTT
abundance: .; d_gene: TRBD1; v_gene: TRBV27; j_gene: TRBJ1-5; CDR3aa: CASSLYGRGDQPQHF; CDR3nt: TGTGCCAGCAGTTTATATGGCAGGGGGGATCAGCCCCAGCATTTT
abundance: few; d_gene: .; v_gene: TRBV5-6; j_gene: TRBJ1-2; CDR3aa: CASSLDTYGYTF; CDR3nt: TGTGCCAGCAGCTTGGACACCTATGGCTACACCTTC
abundance: .; d_gene: TRBD2; v_gene: TRBV6-6; j_gene: TRBJ2-3; CDR3aa: CASSSILAGGTDTQYF; CDR3nt: TGTGCCAGCAGTTCCATCCTAGCGGGAGGCACAGATACGCAGTATTTT
abundance: few; d_gene: TRBD1; v_gene: TRBV4-2; j_gene: TRBJ2-4; CDR3aa: CASSREQGVLAKNIQYF; CDR3nt: TGTGCCAGCAGCCGCGAGCAGGGGGTCCTAGCCAAAAACATTCAGTACTTC
abundance: .; d_gene: .; v_gene: TRBV4-1; j_gene: TRBJ1-6; CDR3aa: CASSRSGNSPLHF; CDR3nt: TGCGCCAGCAGCCGGTCGGGTAATTCACCCCTCCACTTT
abundance: .; d_gene: .; v_gene: TRBV7-8; j_gene: TRBJ2-1; CDR3aa: CASSSRMDSHSYNEQFF; CDR3nt: TGTGCCAGCAGCTCCCGCATGGACAGTCATTCCTACAATGAGCAGTTCTTC
abundance: .; d_gene: TRBD1; v_gene: TRBV4-1; j_gene: TRBJ1-2; CDR3aa: CASSQTGQAPNYGYTF; CDR3nt: TGCGCCAGCAGCCAAACGGGACAGGCCCCAAACTATGGCTACACCTTC
abundance: .; d_gene: .; v_gene: TRBV4-1; j_gene: TRBJ1-2; CDR3aa: CASSQDLYTGGYTF; CDR3nt: TGCGCCAGCAGCCAAGATTTGTATACAGGGGGCTACACCTTC
abundance: .; d_gene: .; v_gene: TRBV7-8; j_gene: TRBJ2-7; CDR3aa: CASSLFEDEQYF; CDR3nt: TGTGCCAGCAGCTTATTCGAAGACGAGCAGTACTTC
abundance: .; d_gene: TRBD2; v_gene: TRBV29-1; j_gene: TRBJ2-2; CDR3aa: CSVGPRLAGRNTGELFF; CDR3nt: TGCAGCGTTGGCCCAAGACTAGCGGGACGGAACACCGGGGAGCTGTTTTTT
abundance: .; d_gene: .; v_gene: TRBV5-4; j_gene: TRBJ2-5; CDR3aa: CASSLGAATLETQYF; CDR3nt: TGTGCCAGCAGCTTAGGGGCCGCAACCCTAGAGACCCAGTACTTC
abundance: .; d_gene: TRBD2; v_gene: TRBV28; j_gene: TRBJ2-7; CDR3aa: CASSLLPSGRTEQYF; CDR3nt: TGTGCCAGCAGTTTATTACCTAGCGGGAGAACCGAGCAGTACTTC
abundance: .; d_gene: .; v_gene: TRBV6-4; j_gene: TRBJ2-1; CDR3aa: CASIRRGRNEQFF; CDR3nt: TGTGCCAGCATAAGGCGAGGGAGAAATGAGCAGTTCTTC
abundance: few; d_gene: TRBD2; v_gene: TRBV6-1; j_gene: TRBJ2-2; CDR3aa: CASKHGTRSSGELFF; CDR3nt: TGTGCCAGCAAGCATGGGACTAGGTCTTCCGGGGAGCTGTTTTTT
abundance: .; d_gene: .; v_gene: TRBV27; j_gene: TRBJ2-1; CDR3aa: CASSQQGPTYNEQFF; CDR3nt: TGTGCCAGCAGTCAACAGGGCCCTACCTACAATGAGCAGTTCTTC
abundance: .; d_gene: .; v_gene: TRBV15; j_gene: TRBJ2-1; CDR3aa: CATDADSYNEQFF; CDR3nt: TGTGCCACCGACGCCGACTCCTACAATGAGCAGTTCTTC
abundance: .; d_gene: TRBD2; v_gene: TRBV27; j_gene: TRBJ2-5; CDR3aa: CASSSRTSGGSEETQYF; CDR3nt: TGTGCCAGCAGTTCCAGGACTAGCGGGGGGTCAGAAGAGACCCAGTACTTC
abundance: .; d_gene: .; v_gene: TRBV6-5; j_gene: TRBJ2-5; CDR3aa: CASRPAGGQETQYF; CDR3nt: TGTGCCAGCAGGCCAGCGGGCGGCCAAGAGACCCAGTACTTC
abundance: .; d_gene: .; v_gene: TRBV19; j_gene: TRBJ2-7; CDR3aa: CASSKLRTQSSYEQYF; CDR3nt: TGTGCCAGTAGTAAGTTGCGGACACAAAGCTCCTACGAGCAGTACTTC
abundance: once; d_gene: .; v_gene: TRBV5-6; j_gene: TRBJ2-7; CDR3aa: CASSQPTGYEQYF; CDR3nt: TGTGCCAGCAGCCAACCTACAGGGTACGAGCAGTACTTC
abundance: .; d_gene: TRBD1; v_gene: TRBV5-1; j_gene: TRBJ2-7; CDR3aa: CASSLPGTGVPYEQYF; CDR3nt: TGCGCCAGCAGCTTACCCGGGACAGGTGTTCCCTACGAGCAGTACTTC
abundance: few; d_gene: .; v_gene: TRBV13; j_gene: TRBJ1-6; CDR3aa: CASSAGGDSYNSPLHF; CDR3nt: TGTGCCAGCAGCGCCGGGGGGGACTCCTATAATTCACCCCTCCACTTT
abundance: .; d_gene: .; v_gene: TRBV5-4; j_gene: TRBJ2-3; CDR3aa: CASSLTSTDTQYF; CDR3nt: TGTGCCAGCAGCTTGACTAGCACAGATACGCAGTATTTT
abundance: .; d_gene: .; v_gene: TRBV9; j_gene: TRBJ2-1; CDR3aa: CASSVGTKGNEQFF; CDR3nt: TGTGCCAGCAGCGTAGGGACTAAGGGCAATGAGCAGTTCTTC
abundance: .; d_gene: .; v_gene: TRBV4-1; j_gene: TRBJ2-7; CDR3aa: CASSPRTPGQYEQYF; CDR3nt: TGCGCCAGCAGCCCCCGGACACCTGGGCAATACGAGCAGTACTTC
abundance: .; d_gene: .; v_gene: TRBV5-6; j_gene: TRBJ1-2; CDR3aa: CASEGGANYGYTF; CDR3nt: TGTGCCAGCGAAGGAGGGGCCAACTATGGCTACACCTTC
abundance: .; d_gene: .; v_gene: TRBV6-5; j_gene: TRBJ2-3; CDR3aa: CASSQLTVTDTQYF; CDR3nt: TGTGCCAGCAGTCAACTGACTGTCACAGATACGCAGTATTTT
abundance: once; d_gene: .; v_gene: TRBV7-6; j_gene: TRBJ2-7; CDR3aa: CASSLEEGSYEQYF; CDR3nt: TGTGCCAGCAGCTTAGAAGAAGGCTCCTACGAGCAGTACTTC
abundance: .; d_gene: .; v_gene: TRBV21-1; j_gene: TRBJ1-4; CDR3aa: CASTGGTSFFKGTPNEKLFF; CDR3nt: TGTGCCAGCACAGGGGGTACTTCTTTTTTTAAGGGGACCCCCAATGAAAAACTGTTTTTT
abundance: .; d_gene: TRBD1; v_gene: TRBV29-1; j_gene: TRBJ2-1; CDR3aa: CSVFRGLSYNEQFF; CDR3nt: TGCAGCGTTTTCAGGGGGCTCTCCTACAATGAGCAGTTCTTC
abundance: .; d_gene: TRBD2; v_gene: TRBV7-8; j_gene: TRBJ2-1; CDR3aa: CASSLAGGPYNEQFF; CDR3nt: TGTGCCAGCAGCTTAGCGGGAGGGCCCTACAATGAGCAGTTCTTC
abundance: few; d_gene: .; v_gene: TRBV6-5; j_gene: TRBJ1-5; CDR3aa: CASSPPLQPQHF; CDR3nt: TGTGCCAGCAGTCCGCCCCTACAGCCCCAGCATTTT
abundance: few; d_gene: TRBD1; v_gene: TRBV25-1; j_gene: TRBJ1-1; CDR3aa: CASSEWTGGTEAFF; CDR3nt: TGTGCCAGCAGTGAATGGACAGGGGGCACTGAAGCTTTCTTT
abundance: once; d_gene: TRBD2; v_gene: TRBV28; j_gene: TRBJ2-7; CDR3aa: CASSLSGSSYEQYF; CDR3nt: TGTGCCAGCAGCCTTAGCGGGAGCTCCTACGAGCAGTACTTC